These 6 T cell receptor beta chains came from one sample sequenced in a study of T cell responses to AZD1222 COVID-19 vaccine. Libraries were prepared by immunoSEQ multiplex PCR; TCRdb keeps only in-frame clonotypes and omits some of them. This table has approximately 110,000 clones, over 75% appearing once. The material sequenced was peripheral blood, taken on day 0 of AZD1222 vaccination. The receptors originated from an adult in good health.

This clone showed up just a few times. V usage is TRBV25-1 and J usage is TRBJ1-4; 9 bases line up with TRBD1. Germline CDR1 and CDR2: MGHDK and SYGVNS. Unmatched junction bases numbered 7, after V lost 6 bases and J lost 5 bases. CDR3 length equals 15 residues. CDR3 in DNA: TGTGCCAGCAGGCGGGGACAGGGAAAGAATGAAAAACTGTTTTTT. Translated, it gives CASRRGQGKNEKLFF.

The chain uses TRBV7-9 and TRBJ2-1; a possible D gene is TRBD1 (5 bases). CDR3 length: 15 residues. Germline loops: CDR1 SEHNR, CDR2 FQNEAQ (reference sequence). V was cut by 5 bases and J by 5 bases, with 16 bases left in between. CDR3 loop: CASSVGVAADNEQFF. DNA of the CDR3: TGTGCCAGCAGCGTAGGGGTCGCGGCCGACAATGAGCAGTTCTTC.

This clone occurred once. The rearrangement links TRBV19 to TRBJ1-1; D possibly corresponds to TRBD1 (5 bases). This CDR3 has 14 residues. V was clipped by 7 bases and J by 5 bases, with 17 bases between them. Germline assignment: CDR1 LNHDA and CDR2 SQIVND (reference sequence). As DNA, the CDR3 is TGTGCCAGTACTCCAAAGGGGCGTGGAACTGAAGCTTTCTTT. Translation gives CASTPKGRGTEAFF.

The V gene is TRBV9, the J gene TRBJ2-3, with D hard to call. CDR1 is SGDLS and CDR2 is YYNGEE in the germline V gene. The CDR3 is made up of 15 amino acids. V was pared by 0 bases and J by 2 bases, with 10 bases between. The CDR3 sequence: CASSVANRYTDTQYF. The CDR3 nucleotides read TGTGCCAGCAGCGTAGCTAACCGTTACACAGATACGCAGTATTTT.

This chain joins TRBV7-3 and TRBJ2-5, with unresolved D. The CDR3 is 13 residues long. Germline-derived CDR1 and CDR2 are SGHTA and FQGTGA. V lost 6 bases, J lost 0 bases, and 8 bases lay in between. CDR3 coding DNA: TGTGCCAGCAGGGGCGGATACCAAGAGACCCAGTACTTC. Protein: CASRGGYQETQYF.

The V gene is TRBV3-1 (or the pseudogene TRBV3-2), the J gene TRBJ1-2; D is undetermined. V lost 1 base to trimming and J lost 3 bases, with 9 bases between them. Per germline, CDR1 LGHDT and CDR2 YNNKEL (reference sequence). CDR3 length: 14 residues. The CDR3, as DNA: TGTGCCAGCAGCCAAGGGGGAGGGCACTATGGCTACACCTTC. As protein: CASSQGGGHYGYTF.